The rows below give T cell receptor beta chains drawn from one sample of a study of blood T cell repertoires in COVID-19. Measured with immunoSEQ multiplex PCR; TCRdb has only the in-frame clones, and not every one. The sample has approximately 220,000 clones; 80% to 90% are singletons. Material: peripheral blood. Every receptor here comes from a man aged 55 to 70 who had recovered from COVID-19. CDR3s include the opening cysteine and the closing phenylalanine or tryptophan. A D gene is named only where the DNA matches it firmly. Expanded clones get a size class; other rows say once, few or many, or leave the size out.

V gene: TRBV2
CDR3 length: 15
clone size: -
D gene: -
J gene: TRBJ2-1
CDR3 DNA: TGTGCCAGTCTGAGGGGGGGAGGCTCCTACAATGAGCAGTTCTTC
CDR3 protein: CASLRGGGSYNEQFF

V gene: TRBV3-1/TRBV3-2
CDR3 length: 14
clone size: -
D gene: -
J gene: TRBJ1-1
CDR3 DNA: TGTGCCAGCAGCCAGTGGGGGGTGGGCACTGAAGCTTTCTTT
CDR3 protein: CASSQWGVGTEAFF

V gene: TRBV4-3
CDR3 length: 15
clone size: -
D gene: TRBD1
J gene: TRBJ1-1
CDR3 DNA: TGCGCCAGCAGCCAAGGGGGGACAGTTGGAACTGAAGCTTTCTTT
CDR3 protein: CASSQGGTVGTEAFF

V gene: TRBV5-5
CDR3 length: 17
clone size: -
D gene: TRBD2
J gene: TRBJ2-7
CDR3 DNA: TGTGCCAGCAGCTTGGTAAGACTAGCGGGAGGAATCTACGAGCAGTACTTC
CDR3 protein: CASSLVRLAGGIYEQYF

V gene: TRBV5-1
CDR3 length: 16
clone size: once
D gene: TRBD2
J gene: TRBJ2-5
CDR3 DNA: TGCGCCAGCAGCTTGGACCTCCGGGGGGGCCGGGAGACCCAGTACTTC
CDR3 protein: CASSLDLRGGRETQYF

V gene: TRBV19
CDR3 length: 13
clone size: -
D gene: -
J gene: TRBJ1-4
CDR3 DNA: TGTGCCAGTAGTAAACAGGGCCCTGAAAAACTGTTTTTT
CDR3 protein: CASSKQGPEKLFF

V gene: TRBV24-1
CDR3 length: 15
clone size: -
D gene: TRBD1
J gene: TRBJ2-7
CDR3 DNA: TGTGCCACCAGTGATTTGCCAGGGGGACGGTACGAGCAGTACTTC
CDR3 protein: CATSDLPGGRYEQYF

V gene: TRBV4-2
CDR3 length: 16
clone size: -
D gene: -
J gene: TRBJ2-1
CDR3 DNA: TGTGCCAGCAGCCACGGAGAAGGGGGCTCCTACAATGAGCAGTTCTTC
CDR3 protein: CASSHGEGGSYNEQFF

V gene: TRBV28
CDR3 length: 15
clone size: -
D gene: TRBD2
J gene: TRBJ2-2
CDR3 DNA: TGTGCCAGCAGTTTATCCGGGAGCGGGGTCGGGGAGCTGTTTTTT
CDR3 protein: CASSLSGSGVGELFF

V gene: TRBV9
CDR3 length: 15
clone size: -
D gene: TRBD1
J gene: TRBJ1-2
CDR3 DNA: TGTGCCAGCAGCGAACAGGGGACGGTGATCTATGGCTACACCTTC
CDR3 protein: CASSEQGTVIYGYTF

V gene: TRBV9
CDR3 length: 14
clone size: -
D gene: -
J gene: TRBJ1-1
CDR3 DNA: TGTGCCAGCAGCGCCCGGACATTCAACACTGAAGCTTTCTTT
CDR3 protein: CASSARTFNTEAFF

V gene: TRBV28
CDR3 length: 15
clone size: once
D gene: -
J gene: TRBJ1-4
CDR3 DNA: TGTGCCAGCAGTCCCCCAGGATCAAACCATGAAAAACTGTTTTTT
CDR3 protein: CASSPPGSNHEKLFF

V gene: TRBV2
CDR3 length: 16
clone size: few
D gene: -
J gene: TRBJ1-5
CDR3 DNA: TGTGCCAGCAGTGGACGCGGGGGAAGGGGCAATCAGCCCCAGCATTTT
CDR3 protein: CASSGRGGRGNQPQHF

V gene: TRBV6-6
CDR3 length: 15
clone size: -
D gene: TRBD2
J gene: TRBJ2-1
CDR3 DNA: TGTGCCAGCAGCACGAGCGGGATCACCTACAATGAGCAGTTCTTC
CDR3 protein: CASSTSGITYNEQFF

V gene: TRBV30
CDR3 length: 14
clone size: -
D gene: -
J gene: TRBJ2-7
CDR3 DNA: TGTGCCTGGAGTGTCGGCGGGACCCCTACGGAGCAGTACTTC
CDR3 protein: CAWSVGGTPTEQYF

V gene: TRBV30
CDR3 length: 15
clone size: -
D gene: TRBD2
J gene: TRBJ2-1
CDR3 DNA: TGTGCCTGGAGTGGCGGGGGGGGATCCTACAATGAGCAGTTCTTC
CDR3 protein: CAWSGGGGSYNEQFF

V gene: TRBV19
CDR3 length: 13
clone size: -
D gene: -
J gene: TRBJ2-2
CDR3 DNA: TGTGCCAGTAGCCCTCCTATCCCCGGGGAGCTGTTTTTT
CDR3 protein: CASSPPIPGELFF